This T cell receptor (beta chain) was observed in a study of T cell responses to AZD1222 COVID-19 vaccine. Produced via immunoSEQ multiplex PCR; TCRdb's table is partial and in-frame only. The sample consists of approximately 100,000 clones, around 90% of them appearing once. V was cut by 2 bases and J by 2 bases, with 26 bases left in between. This CDR3 is 20 amino acids long. The germline V gene has CDR1 KGHDR and CDR2 SFDVKD. This specimen consisted of peripheral blood, obtained on day 0 of AZD1222 vaccination. This clonotype was sampled from an adult in good health. The V and J genes are TRBV24-1 and TRBJ1-2, with D hard to call. The CDR3 sequence: CATSDYAIEGGSDGNYGYTF. Written as DNA, the CDR3 is TGTGCCACCAGTGATTATGCTATTGAGGGAGGGTCAGATGGGAACTATGGCTACACCTTC.